The 10 T cell receptor beta chains below come from one sample, sequenced in a study of blood T cell repertoires in COVID-19. The protocol was immunoSEQ multiplex PCR, while the TCRdb copy is restricted to in-frame clones and leaves out a portion. The data contain 100,000 to 150,000 clones, approximately 82% of them singletons. The specimen was peripheral blood. These receptors originate from a man older than 75 with active or convalescent COVID-19.

This clone turned up a few times. V is TRBV7-3 and J is TRBJ1-1; 7 nucleotides align to TRBD1. The CDR3 extends over 13 amino acids. The V gene end was trimmed by 5 bases and the J gene end by 6 bases; junction bases not matched to a gene: 6. Germline V CDR1 and CDR2: SGHTA, FQGTGA. The CDR3 here is CASSPGTVAEAFF. The CDR3 bases are TGTGCCAGCAGCCCGGGGACAGTTGCTGAAGCTTTCTTT.

The table lists this clone with a count of one. The rearrangement joins TRBV2 to TRBJ1-5; TRBD1 is a possible D gene (6 bases). CDR1 and CDR2 (germline): SNHLY, FYNNEI. Trimming stripped 6 bases from V and 5 bases from J, with 14 bases between. The CDR3 is 14 amino acids. CDR3 residues: CASSQDSVDQPQHF. For the CDR3, the DNA is TGTGCCAGCAGCCAGGACAGTGTAGATCAGCCCCAGCATTTT.

The chain uses TRBV2 and TRBJ2-7; 13 bases agree with TRBD2. CDR3 length: 15 amino acids. The germline CDR1 and CDR2 sequences are SNHLY and FYNNEI. V lost 6 bases and J lost 1; bases outside the gene matches: 3. CDR3 DNA sequence: TGTGCCAGCAGGAAGACTAGCGGGGGGTCCTACGAGCAGTACTTC. Translated: CASRKTSGGSYEQYF. The entire variable domain, with the rest obtained from reference TRBV2 and TRBJ2-7, is as follows: EPEVTQTPSHQVTQMGQEVILRCVPISNHLYFYWYRQILGQKVEFLVSFYNNEISEKSEIFDDQFSVERPDGSNFTLKIRSTKLEDSAMYFCASRKTSGGSYEQYFGPGTRLTVT.

The chain recombines TRBV18 with TRBJ1-6; D is unresolved. CDR3 size: 12 residues. The V end lost 3 bases, the J end lost 7 bases, and 4 bases lay between the germline ends. The germline V gene has CDR1 KGHSH and CDR2 LQKENI. CDR3 DNA: TGTGCCAGCTCACCCCAAAATTCACCCCTCCACTTT. Encoded protein: CASSPQNSPLHF.

The chain couples TRBV18 to TRBJ2-3, with a tentative D call TRBD1 (6 bases). Trimming shortened V by 3 bases and J by 2 bases, and 9 bases separated the two germline ends. Germline assignment: CDR1 KGHSH and CDR2 LQKENI. The CDR3 spans 14 residues. This CDR3 reads CASSPQGFTDTQYF. DNA for the CDR3: TGTGCCAGCTCACCCCAGGGGTTCACAGATACGCAGTATTTT.

The genes are TRBV2 and TRBJ2-5, with 7 positions matching TRBD2. From germline, CDR1 is SNHLY and CDR2 FYNNEI. The CDR3 has 13 amino acids. Losses at the gene ends were 7 bases for V and 1 base for J; bases not matched to a gene: 3. DNA of the CDR3: TGTGCCAGCATCCGCGGGGGCCAAGAGACCCAGTACTTC. It translates to CASIRGGQETQYF.

The chain has TRBV7-9 and TRBJ1-6; D gene unclear. V was trimmed by 5 bases and J by 7 bases, leaving 15 bases between them. Germline assignment: CDR1 SEHNR and CDR2 FQNEAQ (reference sequence). The CDR3 has 15 residues. Here the CDR3 DNA reads TGTGCCAGCAGCCCTCGGGGTTCGCAGAATTCACCCCTCCACTTT. The encoded protein is CASSPRGSQNSPLHF.

The chain links TRBV4-1 to TRBJ1-4, with a tentative D call TRBD1 (5 bases). V lost 0 bases and J lost 2, with 13 bases in between. Germline V lookup: CDR1 MGHRA, CDR2 YSYEKL. This CDR3 is 17 amino acids long. CDR3 coding DNA: TGCGCCAGCAGCCAAGATTGGCGGGGCTTGACTAATGAAAAACTGTTTTTT. It codes for CASSQDWRGLTNEKLFF.

The chain is built from TRBV3-1 (or the pseudogene TRBV3-2) and TRBJ1-5, with D possibly matching TRBD1 (6 bases). CDR1 is LGHDT and CDR2 is YNNKEL in the germline V gene (reference sequence). Between the trimmed V and J ends, which lost 1 base and 4 bases, there was a span of 8 bases. The CDR3 consists of 14 residues. CDR3 nucleotides: TGTGCCAGCAGCCAAGCCAGGGGAAATCAGCCCCAGCATTTT. As protein: CASSQARGNQPQHF.

Concerning this clone itself: An end of the junction does not agree with germline; a read error may underlie this. The rearrangement links TRBV7-9 to TRBJ1-1; D is ambiguous. CDR3 length: 12 residues. CDR1 is SEHNR, CDR2 FQNEAQ, per germline (reference sequence). This chain's CDR3 is CASSQVKTEAFF. CDR3 nucleotides: TGTGCCAGCAGCCAGGTGAAGACTGAAGCTTTCTTT.